These T cell receptor beta chains were read from a single sample in a study of CD8 T cells in Susac syndrome. From the immunoSEQ multiplex PCR reads, TCRdb called clonotypes with MiXCR, one entry per CDR3 protein. This sample has about 280,000 distinct CDR3 sequences, with 70% to 90% found just once. The sample was CD8+ T cells from PBMCs. The receptors shown here come from a human donor with multiple sclerosis. Each CDR3 is given with its conserved first and last residue. Each record gives: V gene, D gene, clone size, J gene, CDR3 DNA, CDR3 protein. The D gene is left open where the match is weak. Clone size is shown for a subset of rows, as once, few, many or a class of expanded clone.

TRBV28	.	.	TRBJ2-7	TGTGCCAGCAGTTTAGCGGCAAGCCGGGACGAGCAGTACTTC	CASSLAASRDEQYF
TRBV19	.	.	TRBJ2-3	TGTGCCAGTAGTATAGATCGGAGTCCAGATACGCAGTATTTT	CASSIDRSPDTQYF
TRBV27	.	once	TRBJ2-5	TGTGCCAGCAGTCAGACTCCGGGCTCTTGGGGAGAGACCCAGTACTTC	CASSQTPGSWGETQYF
TRBV7-9	.	.	TRBJ2-5	TGTGCCAGCAGGCCTGACAGGGCGGGCGGGGGACAAGAGACCCAGTACTTC	CASRPDRAGGGQETQYF
TRBV27	.	.	TRBJ2-7	TGTGCCAGCAGGACCCGTAGGGGCGAAAGAAGCGAGCAGTACTTC	CASRTRRGERSEQYF
TRBV6-6	.	.	TRBJ1-1	TGTGCCAGCAGTTACTCAGAGGGGACTACTGAAGCTTTCTTT	CASSYSEGTTEAFF
TRBV20-1	TRBD2	.	TRBJ2-1	TGCAGTGCTAGAGATCCGCTAGCGGGAGGGTATGAGCAGTTCTTC	CSARDPLAGGYEQFF
TRBV7-9	.	.	TRBJ1-1	TGTGCCAGCAGCACCTTGGACAGCCTGAACACTGAAGCTTTCTTT	CASSTLDSLNTEAFF
TRBV29-1	TRBD1	.	TRBJ1-1	TGCAGCGACGAGACAGGGGCACACACTGAAGCTTTCTTT	CSDETGAHTEAFF
TRBV7-9	.	.	TRBJ1-1	TGTGCCAGCAGTTGGGAGGGGAGTGAGGTCCCTGAAGCTTTCTTT	CASSWEGSEVPEAFF
TRBV4-2	TRBD2	.	TRBJ2-7	TGTGCCAGCAGCCAGTCCCTAGCGGGAGCGGGATACGAGCAGTACTTC	CASSQSLAGAGYEQYF
TRBV5-6	.	.	TRBJ2-5	TGTGCCAGCAGCTTGGAATCAGGGAGATGGGAGACCCAGTACTTC	CASSLESGRWETQYF
TRBV25-1	.	.	TRBJ1-5	TGTGCCAGCAGTGAGGGGTTCTATCAGCCCCAGCATTTT	CASSEGFYQPQHF
TRBV19	TRBD1	.	TRBJ1-1	TGTGCCAGTACGACAGGGCTCACTGAAGCTTTCTTT	CASTTGLTEAFF
TRBV27	.	once	TRBJ2-1	TGTGCCAGCAGTCGCCCTGGACAGTACAATGAGCAGTTCTTC	CASSRPGQYNEQFF
TRBV30	TRBD1	.	TRBJ1-6	TGTGCCTGGATCGACAGGGAAAAGGGTTCACCCCTCCACTTT	CAWIDREKGSPLHF
TRBV7-9	.	.	TRBJ2-4	TGTGCCAGCAGCTTACTACGGGGGGCCAAAAACATTCAGTACTTC	CASSLLRGAKNIQYF
TRBV7-9	TRBD1	.	TRBJ2-7	TGTGCCAGCAGCTCCTCGTCGATTGTGACAGGGATTAGATCCTACGAGCAGTACTTC	CASSSSSIVTGIRSYEQYF
TRBV6-5	TRBD1	once	TRBJ2-7	TGTGCCAGCAGTTATTCCTCGGGACAGGGAATAGCGTCCTATCAGTTC	CASSYSSGQGIASYQF
TRBV24-1	.	.	TRBJ2-1	TGTGCCACCAGAAGCGGGCCGCCAATCAATGAGCAGTTCTTC	CATRSGPPINEQFF
TRBV30	.	.	TRBJ2-3	TGTGCCTGGAGCCAAGGGACCACAGATACGCAGTATTTT	CAWSQGTTDTQYF
TRBV9	.	.	TRBJ1-5	TGTGCCAGCAGCGTCGGGCCGGCCGGGCGGAGGGAGCCCCAGCATTTT	CASSVGPAGRREPQHF
TRBV30	TRBD1	.	TRBJ2-7	TGTGCCTGGACTACGAAACAGGGGCAGGGGGCCTACGAGCAGTACTTC	CAWTTKQGQGAYEQYF
TRBV9	TRBD1	.	TRBJ2-1	TGTGCCAGCAGCGCCCGGGACAGGTCTACAGGGGAGCAGTTCTTC	CASSARDRSTGEQFF
TRBV11-3	TRBD2	once	TRBJ2-1	TGTGCCAGCAGCAGTAGGGGGCTCGGACTAGCGGACAATGAGCAGTTCTTC	CASSSRGLGLADNEQFF
TRBV19	.	.	TRBJ2-1	TGTGCCAGTAGTATTCGGCCAGGGCCTGGGGATGAGCAGTTCTTC	CASSIRPGPGDEQFF
TRBV4-1	TRBD2	.	TRBJ2-1	TGCGCCAGCAGCCAAGTGCGGGGCGGGAGTGAGCAGTTCTTC	CASSQVRGGSEQFF
TRBV29-1	.	.	TRBJ1-5	TGCAGCGTTAGCCGGGACGGTATCAATCAGCCCCAGCATTTT	CSVSRDGINQPQHF
TRBV2	.	once	TRBJ1-1	TGTGCCAGCGAAAGGGGGGAAGCTTTCTTT	CASERGEAFF
TRBV7-2	TRBD2	few	TRBJ2-1	TGTGCCAGCAGCTTTCGAGCGGGAGAAGATGAGCAGTTCTTC	CASSFRAGEDEQFF
TRBV9	TRBD2	.	TRBJ2-1	TGTGCCAGCAGCGAACGACTAGCGGGAATCCGCAATGAGCAGTTCTTC	CASSERLAGIRNEQFF
TRBV2	.	.	TRBJ2-7	TGTGCCAGCCTTGGGCGCCCTGCGCGGGGGCAGTACTTC	CASLGRPARGQYF
TRBV20-1	.	.	TRBJ2-7	TGCAGTGCTGAGGGGGGACTTATTAGCTCCTACGAGCAGTACTTC	CSAEGGLISSYEQYF
TRBV12-3/TRBV12-4	.	.	TRBJ1-1	TGTGCCAGCAGTTTAATGTCCGAAGCTTTCTTT	CASSLMSEAFF
TRBV6-6	.	.	TRBJ2-5	TGTGCCAGCAGTTCCCCTTATGAGGCGGAGCAAGAGACCCAGTACTTC	CASSSPYEAEQETQYF
TRBV28	.	.	TRBJ1-1	TGTGCCAGCGGGGAAACGGGTGGGCCTGAAGCTTTCTTT	CASGETGGPEAFF
TRBV15	.	.	TRBJ2-6	TGTGCCACCAGCGAGGACATAAGGTGTGACAAAAGTCGGGCCAACGTCCTGACTTTC	CATSEDIRCDKSRANVLTF
TRBV11-2	.	once	TRBJ2-7	TGTGCCAGCAGCTCCCCCCGGGCTAGGTGGGAGCAGTACTTC	CASSSPRARWEQYF
TRBV7-6	.	.	TRBJ2-4	TGTGCCAGCAGCCAGGGAGTCAGCGACGCCAAAAACATTCAGTACTTC	CASSQGVSDAKNIQYF
TRBV7-6	.	once	TRBJ2-3	TGTGCCAGCAGCTTAGCGGGAGTAGCAGATACGCAGTATTTT	CASSLAGVADTQYF
TRBV3-1	.	.	TRBJ2-6	TGTGCCAGCAGCCAATACTCTGGGGCCAACGTCCTGACTTTC	CASSQYSGANVLTF
TRBV27	.	.	TRBJ1-3	TGTGCCAGCCGAAGGGCTTCTTCCTCAGGAAACACCATATATTTT	CASRRASSSGNTIYF